This T cell receptor beta chain is from a study of blood T cells in healthy people across ages. Healthy Caucasian individuals from Russia aged 6 to 90 served as donors. There were at least 6 micrograms of total RNA extracted from every sample. Trimming took 4 bases from V and 3 from J; bases not matched to a gene: 8. The CDR3 is made up of 16 amino acids. Per the germline V gene, CDR1 is DFQATT and CDR2 is SNEGSKA (reference sequence). Worth noting for this clonotype: Its specificity is not known.

Study results and caveats: TCR beta diversity was tightly associated with the proportion of naive T cells. Age brought a roughly linear fall in TCR beta diversity measured per million T cells.

Combining a sample-barcoded 5' primer with a J-beta primer mix, a second PCR ran for roughly 6 to 12 cycles. One entry per CDR3 protein, called by TCRdb with MiXCR from the 5' RACE reads. The sample lists some 1,500,000 distinct CDR3 sequences, approximately 39% occurring once. This clonotype was sampled from a woman aged 18-29 years in good health. The chain carries TRBV20-1 and TRBJ2-4; TRBD2 matches 11 bases. Sequencing input: blood. CDR3 in DNA: TGCAGTGCTAAGGGTTTTAGCGGGAGGGGCAAAAACATTCAGTACTTC. This translates into CSAKGFSGRGKNIQYF.